The T cell receptor beta chain under discussion was sequenced for a study of OX40 agonist ivuxolimab in advanced cancers. Study in general: Dose-escalation patients were diagnosed with hepatocellular carcinoma, melanoma, renal cell cancer or head and neck cancer.

Comments on this clone: Its antigen is unknown.

Study results and caveats: Nonresponders included some who also had low normalized T-cell clonal expansion. CD8+ T cells averaged more expanded clones than CD4+.

The repertoire was sequenced with immunoSEQ multiplex PCR; TCRdb's copy has only in-frame clones and lacks some. The table records tens of thousands of clones, 88% of them present only once. This CDR3 is built from 11 residues. V was trimmed by 4 bases and J by 6 bases, leaving 9 bases between them. CDR1 is SQVTM, CDR2 ANQGSEA, per germline. This specimen was CD4+ or CD8+ T cells sorted from blood, taken in a trial of the OX40 agonist ivuxolimab. This clonotype was obtained from an adult with an advanced solid tumor such as melanoma, head and neck, liver or kidney cancer. The chain has TRBV29-1 and TRBJ1-2; D remains ambiguous. In nucleotides, the CDR3 is TGCAGCGTTGGGGAGGTTAATGGCTACACCTTC. Translated, it gives CSVGEVNGYTF.